These 9 T cell receptor beta chains came from one sample sequenced in a study of response to subunit inactivated influenza vaccine. TCRdb re-analysed the RT-PCR reads in MiXCR, keeping a single row per CDR3 protein. This sample has about half a million distinct CDR3 sequences, with approximately 24% found just once. The sample consisted of CD4+ T cells sorted from PBMCs, taken around 5 days after vaccination. Receptor source: a man aged 50-60 years who received an inactivated influenza vaccine.

This clonotype was counted a few times. This chain links TRBV29-1 with TRBJ2-5; the match to TRBD2 covers 9 bases. The V segment lost 6 bases and the J segment 5 bases; nucleotides outside the gene matches: 7. CDR1 is SQVTM, CDR2 ANQGSEA, per germline. The CDR3 totals 13 residues. CDR3 DNA sequence: TGCAGCGTATCCGCGGGGGGGCTGGAGACCCAGTACTTC. Residues: CSVSAGGLETQYF.

This clonotype was observed a handful of times. The gene calls are TRBV7-2 and TRBJ1-5, with TRBD1 as a possible D gene (6 bases). The germline V gene has CDR1 SGHTA and CDR2 FQGNSA. The CDR3 contains 15 residues. Between the trimmed V and J ends, which lost 5 bases and 3 bases, there was a span of 14 bases. The CDR3 DNA reads as TGTGCCAGCAGCCGATTACAGGGCATCAATCAGCCCCAGCATTTT. Translated, it gives CASSRLQGINQPQHF.

This chain uses TRBV7-3 with TRBJ1-2; D perhaps matches TRBD1 (5 bases). With 3 bases removed from V and 0 bases from J, the gap between germline ends came to 8 bases. The CDR3 extends over 14 amino acids. The germline V gene has CDR1 SGHTA and CDR2 FQGTGA. CDR3 residues: CASSLGPANYGYTF. The CDR3, as DNA: TGTGCCAGCAGCTTGGGGCCAGCTAACTATGGCTACACCTTC.

The sample holds a few counts of this clonotype. The chain recombines TRBV10-2 with TRBJ2-7; 11 bases map to TRBD1. This CDR3 comprises 17 residues. Germline V gene sequence: CDR1 WSHSY, CDR2 SAAADI. The V and J ends lost 6 bases and 4 bases, in that order; junction bases with no gene match: 14. The CDR3 DNA sequence: TGCGCCAGCAGGTCTCCGCCGGGACAGGGGGGATCGTACGAGCAGTACTTC. It encodes CASRSPPGQGGSYEQYF.

The gene calls are TRBV10-3 and TRBJ2-3, with a weak D call TRBD2 (5 bases). The CDR3 has 15 residues. The germline V gene has CDR1 ENHRY and CDR2 SYGVKD. The V and J ends lost 5 bases and 0 bases respectively, with 12 bases between them. The CDR3 spells CAISRTSASTDTQYF. The CDR3, as DNA: TGTGCCATCAGTCGGACTTCCGCTAGCACAGATACGCAGTATTTT.

This clonotype has a handful of counts. This sequence joins TRBV6-1 and TRBJ1-2, with D maybe TRBD1 (5 bases). With 10 bases removed from V and 10 bases from J, the gap between germline ends came to 22 bases. This CDR3 is built from 13 residues. Germline V gene data show CDR1 as MNHNS and CDR2 as SASEGT. CDR3 bases: TGTGCCAACCTAAAGGGTTCGGGGGGGGTCTACACCTTC. It yields the protein CANLKGSGGVYTF.

This chain connects TRBV4-3 to TRBJ1-5; 9 positions match TRBD1. V lost 6 bases, J lost 6 bases, and 9 bases stayed unmatched. The germline V gene encodes CDR1 LGHNA and CDR2 YSLEER. The CDR3 has 15 amino acids. The CDR3 coding sequence is TGCGCCAGCAGTCGGGACAGGGCGGGGGGTCAGCCCCAGCATTTT. This gives the protein CASSRDRAGGQPQHF.

In this sample, this clonotype turned up a few times. The chain couples TRBV12-3 or TRBV12-4 to TRBJ2-5, with a tentative D call TRBD1 (5 bases). Trimming removed 3 bases from V and 1 base from J, with 15 bases in between. This CDR3 has 16 amino acids. The CDR3 coding sequence is TGTGCCAGCAGTTTGTCAGGGTGGGGTATCCAAGAGACCCAGTACTTC. Translating gives CASSLSGWGIQETQYF.

The chain joins TRBV5-1 to TRBJ2-7; 9 positions match TRBD1. Germline V lookup: CDR1 SGHRS, CDR2 YFSETQ. J gave up 6 bases and V 0 bases, and 7 bases lay outside the gene matches. The CDR3 totals 15 residues. The CDR3 nucleotides are TGCGCCAGCAGCTTGGAAGGGACAGGGAAGGGCGAGCAGTACTTC. Encoded protein: CASSLEGTGKGEQYF.